Detailed here is one TCR beta chain. Trimming removed 10 bases from V and 1 base from J; junction bases left unmatched: 6. The CDR3 is 13 amino acids. Germline V gives CDR1 ENHRY, CDR2 SYGVKD. These data come from a study of T cells in Graves' hyperthyroidism and ophthalmopathy. At the level of the study: Once the initial diagnosis was made, peripheral blood was obtained before any treatment.

The CDR3 regions of TCR beta were amplified from RNA transcripts. With the HTBI primer set, the TCR CDR3 went through a first round of RT-PCR. Each CDR3 protein gets one entry after TCRdb re-called the multiplex PCR reads with MiXCR. The sample includes around 370,000 distinct CDR3 sequences, roughly 20% seen only once; the top ten take around 40%. This TCR derives from a man aged 18 to 30 with Graves' ophthalmopathy. The specimen sequenced was blood. The J gene is TRBJ1-1, the V gene TRBV10-3; TRBD1 matches at 7 bases. The CDR3 coding sequence is TGTGCCACCGGGGGACAGAAGAACACTGAAGCTTTCTTT. Its protein product is CATGGQKNTEAFF.